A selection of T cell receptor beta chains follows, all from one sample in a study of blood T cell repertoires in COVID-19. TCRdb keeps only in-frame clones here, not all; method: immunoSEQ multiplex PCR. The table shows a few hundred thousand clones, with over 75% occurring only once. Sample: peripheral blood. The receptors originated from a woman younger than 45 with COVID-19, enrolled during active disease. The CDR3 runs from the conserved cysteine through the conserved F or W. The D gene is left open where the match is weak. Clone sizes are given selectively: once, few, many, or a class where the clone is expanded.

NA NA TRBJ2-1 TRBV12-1 TGTGCCAGCAGCTTCATGCAGGAGGGAGATGGGGACGAGCAGTTCTTC CASSFMQEGDGDEQFF
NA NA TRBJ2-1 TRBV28 TGTGCCAGCATCCCCCCCCAGGGGTTCTACAATGAGCAGTTCTTC CASIPPQGFYNEQFF
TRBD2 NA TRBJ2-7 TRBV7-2 TGTGCCAGCAGCCCAACTCTAGCGGGAAACGAGCAGTACTTC CASSPTLAGNEQYF
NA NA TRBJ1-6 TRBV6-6 TGTGCCAGCACACCCGCGAGTGATTCACCCCTCCACTTT CASTPASDSPLHF
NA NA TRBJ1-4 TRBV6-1 TGTGCCAGCAGAGGTGGGCAGGCCAAAGAAAAACTGTTTTTT CASRGGQAKEKLFF
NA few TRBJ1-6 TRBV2 TGTGCCAGCAACGGGGATAATTCACCCCTCCACTTT CASNGDNSPLHF
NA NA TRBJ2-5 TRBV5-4 TGTGCCAGCAGCTTGCTAACGAACCAAGAGACCCAGTACTTC CASSLLTNQETQYF
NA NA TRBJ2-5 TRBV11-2 TGTGCCAGCAGCCTAGGGTGGAGGGGAGAGACCCAGTACTTC CASSLGWRGETQYF
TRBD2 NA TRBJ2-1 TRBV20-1 TGCAGTGCTAGTTGGAGCGGGGGGCCCCACAATGAGCAGTTCTTC CSASWSGGPHNEQFF
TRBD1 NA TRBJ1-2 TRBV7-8 TGTGCCAGCAGCCCGGGACAGTTATATGGCTACACCTTC CASSPGQLYGYTF
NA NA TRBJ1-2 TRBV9 TGTGCCAGCAGCGCAACGAATGGGCACTATGGCTACACCTTC CASSATNGHYGYTF
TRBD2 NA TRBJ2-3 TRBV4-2 TGTGCCAGCAGCCAAGCTAGCGGGAGTGGGTTGACGCAGTATTTT CASSQASGSGLTQYF
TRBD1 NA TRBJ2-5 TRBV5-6 TGTGCCAGCAGCGCCCGGACAGGGTGGGGTCAAGAGACCCAGTACTTC CASSARTGWGQETQYF
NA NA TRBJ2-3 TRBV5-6 TGTGCCAGCAGCTTGCTTAGTGCGTTGGCAGATACGCAGTATTTT CASSLLSALADTQYF
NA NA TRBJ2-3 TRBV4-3 TGCGCCAGCAGCCAAGATCACGGGGGAGCGCAGTATTTT CASSQDHGGAQYF
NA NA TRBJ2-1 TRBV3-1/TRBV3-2 TGTGCCAGCAGACAAGGGTCGGGCTACAATGAGCAGTTCTTC CASRQGSGYNEQFF